This T cell receptor (beta chain) emerged from a study of blood T cell repertoires in COVID-19. Study background: The United States, Italy and Spain provided the acute and convalescent COVID-19 samples. From T cells, B-cell-depleted T cells, or PBMCs came the material, which was cDNA or gDNA.

A Seattle source enrolled patients during active infection and followed them longitudinally. Original processing notes: Amplified reference gene primers provided the basis for estimating nucleated cell counts. Measured with immunoSEQ multiplex PCR; TCRdb has only the in-frame clones, and not every one. The DNA was the basis for D and trimming; V, J and clone size are from that table. Of about 300,000 clones in the sample, about nine tenths were seen once. The origin of this receptor is a woman in her fifties or sixties with COVID-19, enrolled during active disease. The specimen sequenced was peripheral blood.

In DNA, the CDR3 is TGTGCCAGCAGCTTAGACCCTCACAGGGGCCAAGAGACCCAGTACTTC. Translating it yields CASSLDPHRGQETQYF. The rearrangement uses TRBV11-2 and TRBJ2-5, with TRBD1 matching 7 bases. Looked up from germline, CDR1 is SGHAT and CDR2 is FQNNGV. This CDR3 is 16 amino acids long. The trim removed 0 bases at V and 1 base at J, leaving 5 bases unmatched.